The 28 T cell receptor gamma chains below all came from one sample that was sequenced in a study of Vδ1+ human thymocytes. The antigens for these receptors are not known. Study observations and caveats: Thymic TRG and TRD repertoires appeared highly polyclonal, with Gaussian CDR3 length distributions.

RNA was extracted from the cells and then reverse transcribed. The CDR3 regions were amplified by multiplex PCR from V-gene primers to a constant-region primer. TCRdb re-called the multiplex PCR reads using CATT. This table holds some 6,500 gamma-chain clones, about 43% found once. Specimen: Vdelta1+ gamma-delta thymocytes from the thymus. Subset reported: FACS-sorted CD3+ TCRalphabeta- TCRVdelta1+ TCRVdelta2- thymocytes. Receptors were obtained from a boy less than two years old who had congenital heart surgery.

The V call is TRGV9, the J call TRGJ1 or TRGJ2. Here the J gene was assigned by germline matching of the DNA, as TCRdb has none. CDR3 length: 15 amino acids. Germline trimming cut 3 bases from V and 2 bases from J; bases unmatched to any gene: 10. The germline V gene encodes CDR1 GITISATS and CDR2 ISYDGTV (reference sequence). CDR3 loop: CALWEPFRDYYKKLF. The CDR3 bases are TGTGCCTTGTGGGAGCCCTTCAGGGATTATTATAAGAAACTCTTT.

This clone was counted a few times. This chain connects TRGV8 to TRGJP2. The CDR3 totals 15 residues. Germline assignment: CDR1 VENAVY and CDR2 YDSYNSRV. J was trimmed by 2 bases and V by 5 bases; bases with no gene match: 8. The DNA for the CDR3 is TGTGCCACCTGGGGAAAGGTCAGTAGTGATTGGATCAAGACGTTT. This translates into CATWGKVSSDWIKTF.

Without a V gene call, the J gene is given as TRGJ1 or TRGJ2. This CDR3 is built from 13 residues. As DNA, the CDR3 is TGTGCCACCTTTGGACATAATTATTATAAGAAACTCTTT. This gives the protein CATFGHNYYKKLF.

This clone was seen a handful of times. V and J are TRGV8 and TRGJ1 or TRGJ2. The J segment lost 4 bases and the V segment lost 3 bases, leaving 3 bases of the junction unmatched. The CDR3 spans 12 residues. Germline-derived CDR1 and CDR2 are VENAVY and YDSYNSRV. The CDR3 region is CATWDWYYKKLF. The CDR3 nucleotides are TGTGCCACCTGGGATTGGTATTATAAGAAACTCTTT.

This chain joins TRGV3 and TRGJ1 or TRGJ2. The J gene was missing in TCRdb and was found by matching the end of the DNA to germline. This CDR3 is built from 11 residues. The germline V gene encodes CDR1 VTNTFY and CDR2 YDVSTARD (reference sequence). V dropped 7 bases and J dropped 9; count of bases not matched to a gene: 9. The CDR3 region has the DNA TGTGCCACCTGCTTCGGTGGTAAGAAACTCTTT. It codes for CATCFGGKKLF.

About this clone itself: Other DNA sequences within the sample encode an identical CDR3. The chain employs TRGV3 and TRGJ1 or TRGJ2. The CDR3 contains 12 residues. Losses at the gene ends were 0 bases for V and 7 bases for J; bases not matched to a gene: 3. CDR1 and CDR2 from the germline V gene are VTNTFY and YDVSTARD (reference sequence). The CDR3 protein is CATWDRRYKKLF. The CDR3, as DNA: TGTGCCACCTGGGACAGGCGATATAAGAAACTCTTT.

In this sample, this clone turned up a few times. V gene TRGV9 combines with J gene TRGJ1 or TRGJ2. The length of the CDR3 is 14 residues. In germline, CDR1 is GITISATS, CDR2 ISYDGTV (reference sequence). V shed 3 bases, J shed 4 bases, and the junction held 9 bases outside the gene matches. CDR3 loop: CALWERGVYYKKLF. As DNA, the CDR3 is TGTGCCTTGTGGGAGAGGGGAGTGTATTATAAGAAACTCTTT.

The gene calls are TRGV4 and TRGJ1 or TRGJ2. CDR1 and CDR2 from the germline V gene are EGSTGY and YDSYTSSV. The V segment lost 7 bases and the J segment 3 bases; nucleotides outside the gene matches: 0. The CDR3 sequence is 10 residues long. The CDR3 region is CATCYYKKLF. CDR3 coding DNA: TGTGCCACCTGTTATTATAAGAAACTCTTT.

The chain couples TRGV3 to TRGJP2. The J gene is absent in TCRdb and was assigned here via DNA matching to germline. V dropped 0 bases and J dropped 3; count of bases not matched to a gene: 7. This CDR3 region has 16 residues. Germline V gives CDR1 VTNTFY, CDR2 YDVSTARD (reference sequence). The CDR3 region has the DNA TGTGCCACCTGGGACAGGCATTTCGGTAGTGATTGGATCAAGACGTTT. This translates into CATWDRHFGSDWIKTF.

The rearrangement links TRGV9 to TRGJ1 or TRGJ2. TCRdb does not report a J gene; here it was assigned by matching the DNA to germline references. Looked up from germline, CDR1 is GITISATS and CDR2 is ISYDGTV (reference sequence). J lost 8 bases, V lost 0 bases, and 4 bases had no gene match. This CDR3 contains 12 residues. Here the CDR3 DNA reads TGTGCCTTGTGGGAGGTGCCTCATAAGAAACTCTTT. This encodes CALWEVPHKKLF.

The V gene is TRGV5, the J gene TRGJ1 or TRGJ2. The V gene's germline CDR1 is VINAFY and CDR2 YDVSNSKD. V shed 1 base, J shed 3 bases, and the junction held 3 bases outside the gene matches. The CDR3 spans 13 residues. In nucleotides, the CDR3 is TGTGCCACCTGGGACAGCCCTTATTATAAGAAACTCTTT. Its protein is CATWDSPYYKKLF.

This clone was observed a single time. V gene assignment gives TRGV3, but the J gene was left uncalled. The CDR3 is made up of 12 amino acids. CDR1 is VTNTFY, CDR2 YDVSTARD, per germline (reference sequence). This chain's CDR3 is CATWDRVYKKLF. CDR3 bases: TGTGCCACCTGGGACAGGGTTTATAAGAAACTCTTC.

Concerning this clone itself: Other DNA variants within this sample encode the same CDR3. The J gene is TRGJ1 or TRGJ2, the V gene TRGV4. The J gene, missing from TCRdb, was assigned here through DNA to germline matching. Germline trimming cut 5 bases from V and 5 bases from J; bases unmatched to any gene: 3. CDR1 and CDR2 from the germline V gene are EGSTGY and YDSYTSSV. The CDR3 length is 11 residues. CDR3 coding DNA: TGTGCCACCTGGGGCGATTATAAGAAACTCTTT. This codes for CATWGDYKKLF.

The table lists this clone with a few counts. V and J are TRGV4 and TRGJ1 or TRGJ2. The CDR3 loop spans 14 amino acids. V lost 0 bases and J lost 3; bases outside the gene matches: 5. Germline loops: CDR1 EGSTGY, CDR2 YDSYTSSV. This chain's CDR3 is CATWDGQFYYKKLF. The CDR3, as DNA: TGTGCCACCTGGGATGGGCAATTTTATTATAAGAAACTCTTT.

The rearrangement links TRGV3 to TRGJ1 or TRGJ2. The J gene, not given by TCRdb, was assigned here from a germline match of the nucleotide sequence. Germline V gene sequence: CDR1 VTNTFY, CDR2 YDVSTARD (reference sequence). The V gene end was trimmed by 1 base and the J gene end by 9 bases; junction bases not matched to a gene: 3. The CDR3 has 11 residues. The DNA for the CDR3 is TGTGCCACCTGGGACAGTATTAAGAAACTCTTT. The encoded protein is CATWDSIKKLF.

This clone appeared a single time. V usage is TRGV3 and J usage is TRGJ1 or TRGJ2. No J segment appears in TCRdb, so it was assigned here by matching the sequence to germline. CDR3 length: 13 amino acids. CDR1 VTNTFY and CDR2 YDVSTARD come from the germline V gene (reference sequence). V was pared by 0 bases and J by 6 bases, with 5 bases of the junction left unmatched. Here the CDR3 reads CATWDRLLYKKLF. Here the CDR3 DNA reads TGTGCCACCTGGGACAGGCTACTTTATAAGAAACTCTTT.

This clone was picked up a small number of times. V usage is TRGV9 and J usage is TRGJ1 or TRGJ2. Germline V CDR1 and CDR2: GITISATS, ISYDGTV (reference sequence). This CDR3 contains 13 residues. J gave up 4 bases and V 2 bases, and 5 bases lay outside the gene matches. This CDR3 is CALWEGLYYKKLF. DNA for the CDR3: TGTGCCTTGTGGGAGGGATTGTATTATAAGAAACTCTTT.

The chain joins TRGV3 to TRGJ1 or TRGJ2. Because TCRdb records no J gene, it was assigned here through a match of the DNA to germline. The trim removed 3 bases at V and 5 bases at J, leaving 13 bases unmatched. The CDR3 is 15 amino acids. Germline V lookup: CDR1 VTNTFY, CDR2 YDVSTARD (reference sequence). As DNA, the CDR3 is TGTGCCACCTGGGACTACGGCGGATTTAATTATAAGAAACTCTTT. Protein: CATWDYGGFNYKKLF.

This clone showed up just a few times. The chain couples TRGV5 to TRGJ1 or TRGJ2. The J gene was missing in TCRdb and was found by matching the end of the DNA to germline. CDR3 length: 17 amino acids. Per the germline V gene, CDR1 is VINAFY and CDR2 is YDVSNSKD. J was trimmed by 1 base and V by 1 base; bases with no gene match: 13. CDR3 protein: CATWDSEEITNYYKKLF. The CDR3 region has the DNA TGTGCCACCTGGGACAGTGAAGAAATTACAAATTATTATAAGAAACTCTTT.

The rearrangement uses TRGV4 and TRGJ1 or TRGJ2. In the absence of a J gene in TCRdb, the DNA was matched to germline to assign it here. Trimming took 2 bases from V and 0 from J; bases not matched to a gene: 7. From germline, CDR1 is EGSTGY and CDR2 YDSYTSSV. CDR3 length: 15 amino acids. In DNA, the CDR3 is TGTGCCACCTGGGATGCGCACCTGAATTATTATAAGAAACTCTTT. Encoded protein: CATWDAHLNYYKKLF.

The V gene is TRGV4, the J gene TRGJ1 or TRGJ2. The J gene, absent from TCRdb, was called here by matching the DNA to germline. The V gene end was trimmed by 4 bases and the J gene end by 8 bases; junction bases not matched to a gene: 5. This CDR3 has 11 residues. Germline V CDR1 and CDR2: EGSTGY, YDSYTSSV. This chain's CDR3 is CATWDDNKKLF. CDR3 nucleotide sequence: TGTGCCACCTGGGACGACAATAAGAAACTCTTT.

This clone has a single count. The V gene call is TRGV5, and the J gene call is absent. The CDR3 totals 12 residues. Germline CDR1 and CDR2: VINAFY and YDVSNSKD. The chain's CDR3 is CATWDRVHKKLF. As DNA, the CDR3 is TGTGCCACCTGGGACAGGGTACATAAGAAACTCTTC.

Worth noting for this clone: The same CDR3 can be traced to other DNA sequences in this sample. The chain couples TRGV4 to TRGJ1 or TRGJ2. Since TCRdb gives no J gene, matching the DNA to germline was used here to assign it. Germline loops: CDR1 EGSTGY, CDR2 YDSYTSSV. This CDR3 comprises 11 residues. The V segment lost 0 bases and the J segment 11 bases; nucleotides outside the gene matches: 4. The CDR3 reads CATWDGRQKLF. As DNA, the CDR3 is TGTGCCACCTGGGATGGGCGACAGAAACTCTTT.

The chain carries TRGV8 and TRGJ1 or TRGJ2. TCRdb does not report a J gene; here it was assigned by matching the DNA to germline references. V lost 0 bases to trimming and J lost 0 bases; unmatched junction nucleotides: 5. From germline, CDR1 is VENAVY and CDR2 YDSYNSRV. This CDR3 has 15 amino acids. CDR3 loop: CATWDRRSNYYKKLF. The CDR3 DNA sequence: TGTGCCACCTGGGATAGGCGGTCGAATTATTATAAGAAACTCTTT.

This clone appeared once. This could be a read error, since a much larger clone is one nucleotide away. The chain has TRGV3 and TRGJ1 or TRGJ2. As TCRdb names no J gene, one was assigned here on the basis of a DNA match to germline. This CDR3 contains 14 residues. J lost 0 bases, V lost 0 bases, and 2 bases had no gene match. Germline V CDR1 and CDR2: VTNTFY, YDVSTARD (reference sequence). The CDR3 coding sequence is TGTGCCACCTGGGACAGGTGGAATTATTATAAGAAACTCTTT. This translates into CATWDRWNYYKKLF.

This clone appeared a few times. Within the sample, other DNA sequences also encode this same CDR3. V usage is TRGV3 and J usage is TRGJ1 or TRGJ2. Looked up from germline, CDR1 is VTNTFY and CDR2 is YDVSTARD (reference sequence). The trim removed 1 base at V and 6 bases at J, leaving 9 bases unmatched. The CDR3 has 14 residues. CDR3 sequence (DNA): TGTGCCACCTGGGACAGACCCAGGGGTTATAAGAAACTCTTT. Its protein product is CATWDRPRGYKKLF.

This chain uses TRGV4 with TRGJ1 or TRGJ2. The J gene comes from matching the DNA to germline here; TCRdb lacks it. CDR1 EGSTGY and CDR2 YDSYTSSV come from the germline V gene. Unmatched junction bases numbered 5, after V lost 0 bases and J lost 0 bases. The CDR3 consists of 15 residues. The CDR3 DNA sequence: TGTGCCACCTGGGATGGGCGGATGAATTATTATAAGAAACTCTTT. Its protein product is CATWDGRMNYYKKLF.

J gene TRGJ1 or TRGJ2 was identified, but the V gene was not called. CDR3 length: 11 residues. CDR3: CALWYPYKNLF. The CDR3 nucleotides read TGTGCCTTGTGGTATCCTTATAAGAACCTCTTT.